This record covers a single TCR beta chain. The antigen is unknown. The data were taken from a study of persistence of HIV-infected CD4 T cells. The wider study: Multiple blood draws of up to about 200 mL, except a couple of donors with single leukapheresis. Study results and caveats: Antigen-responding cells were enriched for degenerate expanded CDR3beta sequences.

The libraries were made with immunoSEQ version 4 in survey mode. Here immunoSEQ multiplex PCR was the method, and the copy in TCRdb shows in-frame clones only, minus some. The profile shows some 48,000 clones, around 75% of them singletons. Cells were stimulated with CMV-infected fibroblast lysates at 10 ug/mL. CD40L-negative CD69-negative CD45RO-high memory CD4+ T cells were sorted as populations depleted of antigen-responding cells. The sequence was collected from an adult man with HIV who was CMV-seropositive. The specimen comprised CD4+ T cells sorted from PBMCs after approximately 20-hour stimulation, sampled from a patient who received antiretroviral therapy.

The CDR3 sequence: CASSQYREGTFF. The CDR3 DNA is TGTGCCAGCAGCCAATATCGGGAGGGAACTTTCTTT. The chain joins TRBV3-1 (or the pseudogene TRBV3-2) to TRBJ1-1; D gene uncertain. From germline, CDR1 is LGHDT and CDR2 YNNKEL (reference sequence). Trimming removed 2 bases at V and 12 bases at J, with 13 bases between. The CDR3 is made up of 12 amino acids.